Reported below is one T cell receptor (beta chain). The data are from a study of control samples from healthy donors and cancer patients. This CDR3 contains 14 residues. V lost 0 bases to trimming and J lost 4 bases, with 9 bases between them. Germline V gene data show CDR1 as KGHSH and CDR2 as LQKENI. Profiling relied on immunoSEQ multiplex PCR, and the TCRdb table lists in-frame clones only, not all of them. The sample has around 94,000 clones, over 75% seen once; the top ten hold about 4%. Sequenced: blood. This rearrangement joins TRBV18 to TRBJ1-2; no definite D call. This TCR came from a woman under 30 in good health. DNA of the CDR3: TGTGCCAGCTCACCACCCGAGGGTCCCTATGGCTACACCTTC. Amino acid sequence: CASSPPEGPYGYTF.